Listed below are T cell receptor beta chains from one sample, sequenced in a study of T cell repertoires in cytomegalovirus infection. TCRdb independently ran MiXCR on the reads; one entry per CDR3 protein. Of roughly 630,000 distinct CDR3 sequences in the sample, approximately 24% were seen once. Source material: CD8+ T cells from PBMCs. The receptors originated from a human donor in good health (CMV status not recorded). Some clones in this sample may be carry-over from other donors' samples. CDR3s include the opening cysteine and the closing phenylalanine or tryptophan. Each record gives: V gene, J gene, clone size, D gene, CDR3 protein, CDR3 DNA. The D gene is left open where the match is weak. Clone size is given for some rows only: seen once, a few or many times, or a class if the clone is expanded.

V gene: TRBV7-9
J gene: TRBJ1-2
clone size: few
D gene: NA
CDR3 protein: CATVDRDSSNYGYTF
CDR3 DNA: TGTGCCACCGTTGACAGAGATAGCTCCAACTATGGCTACACCTTC

V gene: TRBV14
J gene: TRBJ1-2
clone size: few
D gene: TRBD1
CDR3 protein: CASSPAGTVYGYTF
CDR3 DNA: TGTGCCAGCAGCCCGGCCGGGACAGTCTATGGCTACACCTTC

V gene: TRBV15
J gene: TRBJ1-1
clone size: few
D gene: NA
CDR3 protein: CATRPGRGLNTEAFF
CDR3 DNA: TGTGCCACCAGACCCGGCCGAGGACTGAACACTGAAGCTTTCTTT

V gene: TRBV29-1
J gene: TRBJ1-2
clone size: NA
D gene: NA
CDR3 protein: CSVATGTNYGYTF
CDR3 DNA: TGCAGCGTTGCAACCGGGACCAACTATGGCTACACCTTC

V gene: TRBV7-2
J gene: TRBJ2-2
clone size: many
D gene: NA
CDR3 protein: CASSLGVRGNTGELFF
CDR3 DNA: TGTGCCAGCAGCTTAGGAGTCAGGGGAAACACCGGGGAGCTGTTTTTT

V gene: TRBV20-1
J gene: TRBJ2-7
clone size: NA
D gene: NA
CDR3 protein: CSAAADRTYEQYF
CDR3 DNA: TGCAGTGCTGCGGCCGACAGAACCTACGAGCAGTACTTC

V gene: TRBV10-3
J gene: TRBJ2-1
clone size: NA
D gene: NA
CDR3 protein: CAIKRLTGVNAYNEQFF
CDR3 DNA: TGTGCCATCAAGAGGCTCACAGGAGTGAACGCCTACAATGAGCAGTTCTTC

V gene: TRBV7-7
J gene: TRBJ2-1
clone size: NA
D gene: NA
CDR3 protein: CASSAGSVGAYNEQFF
CDR3 DNA: TGTGCTAGCAGCGCAGGTAGCGTGGGGGCTTACAATGAGCAGTTCTTC

V gene: TRBV11-1
J gene: TRBJ1-6
clone size: many
D gene: NA
CDR3 protein: CASNLPKGSSNSPLHF
CDR3 DNA: TGTGCCAGCAACCTACCTAAGGGATCGAGTAATTCACCCCTCCACTTT

V gene: TRBV15
J gene: TRBJ2-1
clone size: once
D gene: TRBD1
CDR3 protein: CATNRDGQGRNEQFF
CDR3 DNA: TGTGCCACCAACAGAGACGGACAGGGGAGGAATGAGCAGTTCTTC

V gene: TRBV7-2
J gene: TRBJ2-2
clone size: many
D gene: NA
CDR3 protein: CASSYRTVATGELFF
CDR3 DNA: TGTGCCAGCAGCTACCGGACTGTGGCGACCGGGGAGCTGTTTTTT

V gene: TRBV6-5
J gene: TRBJ2-3
clone size: few
D gene: NA
CDR3 protein: CASSYGQSTSTDTQYF
CDR3 DNA: TGTGCCAGCAGTTACGGACAGAGTACTAGCACAGATACGCAGTATTTT

V gene: TRBV28
J gene: TRBJ1-5
clone size: NA
D gene: NA
CDR3 protein: CANTLPRVTYQPQHF
CDR3 DNA: TGTGCCAACACCCTGCCCCGAGTCACGTATCAGCCCCAGCATTTT

V gene: TRBV25-1
J gene: TRBJ1-6
clone size: NA
D gene: NA
CDR3 protein: CASSEGEGFYNSPLHF
CDR3 DNA: TGTGCCAGCAGTGAAGGGGAGGGCTTCTATAATTCACCCCTCCACTTT

V gene: TRBV7-9
J gene: TRBJ1-2
clone size: NA
D gene: TRBD1
CDR3 protein: CASSADRGQGYTF
CDR3 DNA: TGTGCCAGCAGCGCCGACAGGGGGCAGGGCTACACCTTC

V gene: TRBV7-9
J gene: TRBJ2-5
clone size: NA
D gene: TRBD2
CDR3 protein: CASSLIAGAAETQYF
CDR3 DNA: TGTGCCAGCAGCTTAATAGCGGGGGCGGCGGAGACCCAGTACTTC

V gene: TRBV7-2
J gene: TRBJ1-6
clone size: many
D gene: NA
CDR3 protein: CASSLEGLSYNSPLHF
CDR3 DNA: TGTGCCAGCAGCTTAGAAGGACTCTCCTATAATTCACCCCTCCACTTT

V gene: TRBV28
J gene: TRBJ2-1
clone size: once
D gene: NA
CDR3 protein: CASSSSVSYNEQFF
CDR3 DNA: TGTGCCAGCAGTTCTAGCGTTTCCTACAATGAGCAGTTCTTC

V gene: TRBV4-3
J gene: TRBJ2-5
clone size: NA
D gene: NA
CDR3 protein: CASSQDGVRGETQYF
CDR3 DNA: TGCGCCAGCAGCCAAGATGGGGTTAGAGGAGAGACCCAGTACTTC

V gene: TRBV6-5
J gene: TRBJ1-1
clone size: NA
D gene: NA
CDR3 protein: CASSYSIEGSTEAFF
CDR3 DNA: TGTGCCAGCAGTTACTCGATCGAGGGGAGCACTGAAGCTTTCTTT

V gene: TRBV29-1
J gene: TRBJ1-2
clone size: few
D gene: NA
CDR3 protein: CSVDRGIGYGYTF
CDR3 DNA: TGCAGCGTTGATCGGGGGATCGGCTATGGCTACACCTTC

V gene: TRBV20-1
J gene: TRBJ1-5
clone size: NA
D gene: NA
CDR3 protein: CSADSGYSNQPQHF
CDR3 DNA: TGCAGTGCTGATTCCGGGTATAGCAATCAGCCCCAGCATTTT

V gene: TRBV23-1
J gene: TRBJ2-2
clone size: NA
D gene: NA
CDR3 protein: CASRPRHTNTGELFF
CDR3 DNA: TGCGCCAGCAGGCCGCGTCACACGAACACCGGGGAGCTGTTTTTT

V gene: TRBV27
J gene: TRBJ2-2
clone size: NA
D gene: TRBD2
CDR3 protein: CASSLSVGLAETGELFF
CDR3 DNA: TGTGCCAGCAGTTTATCGGTGGGACTAGCGGAGACCGGGGAGCTGTTTTTT

V gene: TRBV7-9
J gene: TRBJ2-1
clone size: NA
D gene: TRBD2
CDR3 protein: CASSSFGTSPLNEQFF
CDR3 DNA: TGTGCCAGCAGCTCATTCGGGACTAGTCCGCTCAATGAGCAGTTCTTC

V gene: TRBV23-1
J gene: TRBJ2-1
clone size: few
D gene: TRBD2
CDR3 protein: CASSQSSGGFNEQFF
CDR3 DNA: TGCGCCAGCAGTCAATCCAGCGGGGGATTCAATGAGCAGTTCTTC

V gene: TRBV14
J gene: TRBJ2-3
clone size: NA
D gene: TRBD2
CDR3 protein: CASSFSGRYTDTQYF
CDR3 DNA: TGTGCCAGCAGCTTTAGCGGGAGATACACAGATACGCAGTATTTT

V gene: TRBV12-5
J gene: TRBJ2-3
clone size: NA
D gene: NA
CDR3 protein: CASASTDTQYF
CDR3 DNA: TGTGCTAGTGCCTCCACAGATACGCAGTATTTT

V gene: TRBV28
J gene: TRBJ2-1
clone size: few
D gene: TRBD1
CDR3 protein: CASSFIRQGKGEQFF
CDR3 DNA: TGTGCCAGCAGTTTTATACGACAGGGCAAGGGTGAGCAGTTCTTC

V gene: TRBV7-6
J gene: TRBJ2-7
clone size: many
D gene: NA
CDR3 protein: CASSSPTTGFYEQYF
CDR3 DNA: TGTGCCAGCAGCTCCCCCACGACAGGATTCTACGAGCAGTACTTC

V gene: TRBV7-6
J gene: TRBJ2-3
clone size: many
D gene: NA
CDR3 protein: CASSSPEIDTDTQYF
CDR3 DNA: TGTGCCAGCAGCTCCCCTGAAATAGACACAGATACGCAGTATTTT

V gene: TRBV12-3/TRBV12-4
J gene: TRBJ2-3
clone size: many
D gene: NA
CDR3 protein: CASMDLVAGTDTQYF
CDR3 DNA: TGTGCCAGCATGGATCTGGTAGCGGGCACAGATACGCAGTATTTT

V gene: TRBV28
J gene: TRBJ2-2
clone size: many
D gene: TRBD1
CDR3 protein: CASRPGQGDTGELFF
CDR3 DNA: TGTGCCAGCAGGCCTGGACAGGGAGACACCGGGGAGCTGTTTTTT

V gene: TRBV4-3
J gene: TRBJ2-3
clone size: few
D gene: NA
CDR3 protein: CASSQRVRGADTQYF
CDR3 DNA: TGCGCCAGCAGCCAGCGGGTACGGGGAGCAGATACGCAGTATTTT

V gene: TRBV19
J gene: TRBJ1-1
clone size: few
D gene: NA
CDR3 protein: CASSIPDRRNTEAFF
CDR3 DNA: TGTGCCAGTAGTATCCCCGACAGGAGGAACACTGAAGCTTTCTTT

V gene: TRBV2
J gene: TRBJ2-2
clone size: few
D gene: TRBD2
CDR3 protein: CASTAVAGGPSTGELFF
CDR3 DNA: TGTGCCAGCACCGCCGTAGCGGGGGGGCCGAGCACCGGGGAGCTGTTTTTT

V gene: TRBV11-2
J gene: TRBJ2-5
clone size: few
D gene: NA
CDR3 protein: CASSSGRRFGETQYF
CDR3 DNA: TGTGCCAGCAGCTCCGGACGCAGGTTTGGAGAGACCCAGTACTTC

V gene: TRBV11-2
J gene: TRBJ2-2
clone size: few
D gene: NA
CDR3 protein: CASSFETRELFF
CDR3 DNA: TGTGCCAGCAGCTTCGAAACCAGGGAGCTGTTTTTT

V gene: TRBV7-2
J gene: TRBJ2-1
clone size: many
D gene: TRBD2
CDR3 protein: CASSLRPSGGRNEQFF
CDR3 DNA: TGTGCCAGCAGCTTAAGGCCTAGCGGGGGGAGAAATGAGCAGTTCTTC

V gene: TRBV6-5
J gene: TRBJ2-2
clone size: few
D gene: TRBD2
CDR3 protein: CASSFSRGSGGVNTGELFF
CDR3 DNA: TGTGCCAGCAGTTTTTCTAGAGGGAGCGGGGGGGTGAACACCGGGGAGCTGTTTTTT

V gene: TRBV7-2
J gene: TRBJ2-1
clone size: NA
D gene: NA
CDR3 protein: CASSLADGLYNEQFF
CDR3 DNA: TGTGCCAGCAGCTTAGCCGACGGCCTCTACAATGAGCAGTTCTTC

V gene: TRBV28
J gene: TRBJ1-5
clone size: NA
D gene: TRBD1
CDR3 protein: CASFRQGLNQPQHF
CDR3 DNA: TGTGCCAGCTTCAGACAGGGGCTTAATCAGCCCCAGCATTTT

V gene: TRBV7-8
J gene: TRBJ2-5
clone size: few
D gene: TRBD1
CDR3 protein: CASSLQGDGRETQYF
CDR3 DNA: TGTGCCAGCAGCTTACAGGGGGACGGTCGAGAGACCCAGTACTTC

V gene: TRBV29-1
J gene: TRBJ2-3
clone size: NA
D gene: NA
CDR3 protein: CSVPLGTPLITDTQYF
CDR3 DNA: TGCAGCGTACCCCTTGGGACGCCCCTTATCACAGATACGCAGTATTTT

V gene: TRBV27
J gene: TRBJ2-1
clone size: NA
D gene: TRBD1
CDR3 protein: CASSLGQNLVGNEQFF
CDR3 DNA: TGTGCCAGCAGTTTGGGACAGAACCTTGTGGGCAATGAGCAGTTCTTC

V gene: TRBV6-6
J gene: TRBJ2-1
clone size: few
D gene: TRBD1
CDR3 protein: CASSSGTGADEQFF
CDR3 DNA: TGTGCCAGCAGTTCCGGGACAGGGGCCGATGAGCAGTTCTTC

V gene: TRBV6-2/TRBV6-3
J gene: TRBJ2-1
clone size: NA
D gene: NA
CDR3 protein: CANSLSGGNPYNYNEQFF
CDR3 DNA: TGTGCCAACAGTTTGTCGGGCGGGAATCCTTATAATTACAATGAGCAGTTCTTC